The clone carrying this TCR beta chain was counted many times. Its specificity is not known. With 3 bases removed from V and 3 bases from J, the gap between germline ends came to 12 bases. Germline CDR1 and CDR2: SGHTA and FQGNSA. The CDR3 loop spans 15 amino acids. Preparation of the TCRbeta library involved a method that used unique molecular identifiers. TCRdb reprocessed the PCR reads with MiXCR, giving one entry per CDR3 protein. The sample holds 200,000 to 250,000 distinct CDR3 sequences, roughly 11% seen once. This sample was included in a study of T-cell reconstitution after alpha-beta-depleted transplantation in children. Study findings and constraints: Among T cells one year after transplant, newly produced cells accounted for most counts and diversity. Diversity of TCRbeta at day 60 was high in some patients, arising from surviving recipient T cells and thymic progenitors.

The genes are TRBV7-2 and TRBJ2-1; D possibly corresponds to TRBD2 (6 bases). This clonotype originated in a child under two years old with acute myeloid leukemia, due to receive a stem cell transplant. The starting material was PBMCs, obtained before TCRalphabeta/CD19-depleted stem cell transplant. The CDR3 sequence: CASSLVEGHYNEQFF. The CDR3 region has the DNA TGTGCCAGCAGCTTGGTGGAGGGCCACTACAATGAGCAGTTCTTC.